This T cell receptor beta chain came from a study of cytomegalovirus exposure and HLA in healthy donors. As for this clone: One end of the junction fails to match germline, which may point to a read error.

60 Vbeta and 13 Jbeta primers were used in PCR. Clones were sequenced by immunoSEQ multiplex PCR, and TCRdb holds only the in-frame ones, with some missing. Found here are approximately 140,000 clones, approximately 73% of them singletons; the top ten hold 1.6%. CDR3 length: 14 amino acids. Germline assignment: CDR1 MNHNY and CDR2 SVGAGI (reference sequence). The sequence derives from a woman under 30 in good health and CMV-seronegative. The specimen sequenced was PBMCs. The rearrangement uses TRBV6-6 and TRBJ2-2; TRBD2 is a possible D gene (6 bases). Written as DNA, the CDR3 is TGTGCCAGCAGCGGAGGGAGGAACGCCGGGGAGCTGTTTTTT. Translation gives CASSGGRNAGELFF.